Listed below are T cell receptor beta chains from one sample, sequenced in a study of blood T cell repertoires in COVID-19. The table came from immunoSEQ multiplex PCR; TCRdb's copy has only in-frame clones and leaves some out. The sample holds 95,000 to 150,000 clones; 82% are singletons and the top ten take 4.5%. The specimen sequenced was peripheral blood. These TCRs come from a woman in her sixties or seventies with acute or convalescent COVID-19. CDR3s include the opening cysteine and the closing phenylalanine or tryptophan. The D gene is left open where the match is weak. Size is omitted from some rows. Given values are once, few, many or a class for expanded clones.

cdr3_nt | cdr3_aa | v_call | clone_size | d_call | j_call
TGCGCCAGCAGCTCACAGGGTATAGGGAATTCACCCCTCCACTTT | CASSSQGIGNSPLHF | TRBV5-1 | . | . | TRBJ1-6
TGTGCCAGCAGCTTGGAGGTGGTCCTAGCTGGAGATACGCAGTATTTT | CASSLEVVLAGDTQYF | TRBV5-4 | . | . | TRBJ2-3
TGTGCCAGTGGGTCGGTAGCGAACACTGAAGCTTTCTTT | CASGSVANTEAFF | TRBV19 | . | . | TRBJ1-1
TGTGCCAGCAGTGAATACCAGGGGCTCGGTGAAAAACTGTTTTTT | CASSEYQGLGEKLFF | TRBV25-1 | . | . | TRBJ1-4
TGCGCCAGCAGCCAAGAGCCCGCCAGGGCTGAGACCCAGTACTTC | CASSQEPARAETQYF | TRBV4-3 | . | . | TRBJ2-5
TGTGCCAGTAGTATTCGACAAGGACTAGTGACAGATACGCAGTATTTT | CASSIRQGLVTDTQYF | TRBV19 | few | TRBD2 | TRBJ2-3
TGTGCCAGCAGCCCCTATGGACAGAGTACTGAAGCTTTCTTT | CASSPYGQSTEAFF | TRBV3-1/TRBV3-2 | . | . | TRBJ1-1
TGTGCCAGCAGTTACTCAGTAGGGGCCCAAGAGACCCAGTACTTC | CASSYSVGAQETQYF | TRBV6-2/TRBV6-3 | . | . | TRBJ2-5
TGTGCCAGCAGCCCCCATGGGAGAGAAGAGACCCAGTACTTC | CASSPHGREETQYF | TRBV7-9 | . | . | TRBJ2-5
TGTGCCAGCAGCCCGTTGGGCCTTAGAGCTTTCTTT | CASSPLGLRAFF | TRBV3-1/TRBV3-2 | . | . | TRBJ1-1
TGCGCCAGCAGCGCAGCGGGGGAGAGCACAGATACGCAGTATTTT | CASSAAGESTDTQYF | TRBV10-1 | . | TRBD2 | TRBJ2-3
TGTGCCAGCGGGGGCATTCGTGAGACGGCCTACTCTGGAAACACCATATATTTT | CASGGIRETAYSGNTIYF | TRBV9 | once | . | TRBJ1-3
TGCGCCAGCAGCTCGGGACAGGGGACCTATGGCTACACCTTC | CASSSGQGTYGYTF | TRBV5-1 | . | TRBD1 | TRBJ1-2
TGTGTCAGAAGCTTAGGAGGGAACACTGAAGCTTTCTTT | CVRSLGGNTEAFF | TRBV7-5 | . | . | TRBJ1-1
TGTGCCAGCAGCCCGGGACTAGTGGGCACCGGGGAGCTGTTTTTT | CASSPGLVGTGELFF | TRBV3-1/TRBV3-2 | few | TRBD2 | TRBJ2-2
TGTGCCAGCAGTCGGAGTGGAACTGGCCAGTTCTATGGCTACACCTTC | CASSRSGTGQFYGYTF | TRBV3-1/TRBV3-2 | . | . | TRBJ1-2
TGCGCCAGCAGCTTGGCCCGACAGGGGGTCGACTATAATTCACCCCTCCACTTT | CASSLARQGVDYNSPLHF | TRBV5-1 | . | TRBD1 | TRBJ1-6
TGTGCCACCAGCCCGGACCGGGGTTTTGAGCAGTTCTTC | CATSPDRGFEQFF | TRBV15 | . | . | TRBJ2-1
TGCGCCAGCAGCCATACTCGAAACACCGGGGAGCTGTTTTTT | CASSHTRNTGELFF | TRBV4-3 | . | . | TRBJ2-2
TGTGCCAGTAGTATAACCTACAGACGTACTGATACGCAGTATTTT | CASSITYRRTDTQYF | TRBV19 | . | . | TRBJ2-3
TGTGCCAGCAGAACCGGGACAGCTCAAGAGACCCAGTACTTC | CASRTGTAQETQYF | TRBV6-5 | . | TRBD1 | TRBJ2-5
TGTGCCAGCAGTCATGACAGGTCCTATGGCTACACCTTC | CASSHDRSYGYTF | TRBV6-5 | . | . | TRBJ1-2
TGTGCCAGCAGGGGCCCAAACTACGAGCAGTACTTC | CASRGPNYEQYF | TRBV6-6 | . | . | TRBJ2-7
TGTGCCAGCAGCTTCGGGGACAGGCGGTCCGGGGAGCTGTTTTTT | CASSFGDRRSGELFF | TRBV11-2 | . | TRBD1 | TRBJ2-2
TGTGCCAGCAGCCGGGACAGGGGTACAGATACGCAGTATTTT | CASSRDRGTDTQYF | TRBV7-2 | . | TRBD1 | TRBJ2-3
TGTGCCAGCAGCCTAGCAGGCGGGACTACCAAGGAGACCCAGTACTTC | CASSLAGGTTKETQYF | TRBV7-6 | . | TRBD2 | TRBJ2-5
TGTGCCAGTAGTATCAGGAAGGGGTCCTACAATGAGCAGTTCTTC | CASSIRKGSYNEQFF | TRBV19 | . | . | TRBJ2-1
TGTGCCAACAGTAACAGGGGGCGTAACTATGGCTACACCTTC | CANSNRGRNYGYTF | TRBV6-4 | . | TRBD1 | TRBJ1-2
TGTGCCAGCAGCCATCTACAGGGGTTGAACACCGGGGAGCTGTTTTTT | CASSHLQGLNTGELFF | TRBV5-4 | once | TRBD1 | TRBJ2-2
TGCGCCAGCAGCCAAGGGGCAACGAACACTGAAGCTTTCTTT | CASSQGATNTEAFF | TRBV5-1 | . | . | TRBJ1-1
TGTGCCAGCAGCCGGAGGAGCACCGGGGAGCTGTTTTTT | CASSRRSTGELFF | TRBV14 | . | . | TRBJ2-2
TGTGCCAGCAGCTTGGCCCTCCGCTACGAGCAGTACTTC | CASSLALRYEQYF | TRBV5-4 | . | . | TRBJ2-7
TGTGCCAGTAGTATAACGTTTAGCTCCTACAATGAGCAGTTCTTC | CASSITFSSYNEQFF | TRBV19 | . | . | TRBJ2-1